A selection of T cell receptor beta chains follows, all from one sample in a study of patients with pleural tuberculosis. TCRdb re-called the reads with MiXCR, one entry per CDR3 protein. The sample yields almost 30,000 distinct CDR3 sequences, about 20% seen once. Sample: peripheral blood. These receptors all stem from a human donor with pleural tuberculosis. The CDR3 runs from the conserved cysteine through the conserved F or W. Each record gives: V gene, D gene, J gene, clone size, CDR3 DNA, CDR3 protein. The D gene is left open where the match is weak. Size tells how often a clone was seen (once, few, many) or the class of an expanded clone, and some rows leave it out.

TRBV20-1	.	TRBJ2-2	many	TGCAGTGCTAGAGATCTGCAGGGTAACACCGGGGAGCTGTTTTTT	CSARDLQGNTGELFF
TRBV5-1	.	TRBJ2-7	.	TGCGCCAGCAGCTTGGGGGGGGTTGGAGGGGGCCGGTTCTACGAGCAGTACTTC	CASSLGGVGGGRFYEQYF
TRBV5-1	.	TRBJ2-3	many	TGCGCCAGCAGCTTGGGGGGAGATACGCAGTATTTT	CASSLGGDTQYF
TRBV29-1	.	TRBJ2-7	.	TGCAGCGTTGAAACAGGCAGCGAGCAGTACTTC	CSVETGSEQYF
TRBV27	TRBD2	TRBJ2-2	many	TGTGCCAGCAGTTTCTTACTAGCGGGAGGTCCCGGGGAGCTGTTTTTT	CASSFLLAGGPGELFF
TRBV7-2	TRBD1	TRBJ2-7	many	TGTGCCAGCAGCTCAGGACAGGGGGAGTACTTC	CASSSGQGEYF
TRBV12-3/TRBV12-4	.	TRBJ2-7	many	TGTGCCAGCAGTAACAACAGGGAGGGCCACGAGCAGTACTTC	CASSNNREGHEQYF
TRBV15	.	TRBJ2-5	many	TGTGCCACCAGCGGAAGGCTGAGTACGGAGACCCAGTACTTC	CATSGRLSTETQYF
TRBV24-1	TRBD1	TRBJ1-1	many	TGTGCCACCAGTGATGCAGGGACAGGGGAGACTGAAGCTTTCTTT	CATSDAGTGETEAFF
TRBV20-1	TRBD2	TRBJ2-7	many	TGCAGTGCCCGTGGACTAGCGGGGGCCTCCTACGAGCAGTACTTC	CSARGLAGASYEQYF
TRBV20-1	.	TRBJ1-5	medium-sized	TGCAGTGCGCAATCCACAGGGAGGAGCAATCAGCCCCAGCATTTT	CSAQSTGRSNQPQHF
TRBV6-6	TRBD1	TRBJ2-1	many	TGTGCCAGCAGTTACCCGGGACAGTCTGCGCAGTTCTTC	CASSYPGQSAQFF
TRBV6-8	.	TRBJ1-3	medium-sized	TGTGCCAGCATCTCGGTGGGAAAAGGAACGGGAAACACCATATATTTT	CASISVGKGTGNTIYF
TRBV11-2	.	TRBJ2-7	many	TGTGCCAGCAGCTTAGATATGGTTAGCTACGAGCAGTACTTC	CASSLDMVSYEQYF
TRBV19	.	TRBJ1-5	.	TGTGCCGGTAGTCCAGTGACTGCAAGGAGGCCCAATCAGCCCCAGCATTTT	CAGSPVTARRPNQPQHF
TRBV7-9	TRBD1	TRBJ2-3	many	TGTGCCAGCAGCTTCCCGGGACAGGGGGTCACAGATACGCAGTATTTT	CASSFPGQGVTDTQYF
TRBV27	TRBD1	TRBJ1-1	medium-sized	TGTGCCAGCAGTATGTTACAGGGGGCCCCCACTGAAGCTTTCTTT	CASSMLQGAPTEAFF
TRBV20-1	TRBD1	TRBJ1-2	many	TGCAGTGCTTCCCCTAGGTGGACAGGGGGAAATGGCTACACCTTC	CSASPRWTGGNGYTF
TRBV28	.	TRBJ2-3	many	TGTGCCAGCAGTTCCCCCGGGAAGCGCACAGATACGCAGTATTTT	CASSSPGKRTDTQYF
TRBV12-3/TRBV12-4	.	TRBJ1-1	many	TGTGCCAGCAGCCTTCCGGGACACGGGCCAACGAACACTGAAGCTTTCTTT	CASSLPGHGPTNTEAFF
TRBV6-2/TRBV6-3	TRBD1	TRBJ1-1	medium-sized	TGTGCCATTAAGACAGGGGGCTTGAACACTGAAGCTTTCTTT	CAIKTGGLNTEAFF
TRBV5-1	TRBD1	TRBJ1-1	many	TGCGCCAGCAGCGGACAGGGTCGGGCTACCTCATCGAACACTGAAGCTTTCTTT	CASSGQGRATSSNTEAFF
TRBV29-1	TRBD1	TRBJ2-1	many	TGCAGCGTCCATACCGGGACAGAAAAGCGTGAGCAGTTCTTC	CSVHTGTEKREQFF
TRBV29-1	.	TRBJ1-1	many	TGCAGCGTTGTACCCGAAATGCAGGCCGAAGCTTTCTTT	CSVVPEMQAEAFF
TRBV7-9	.	TRBJ1-4	many	TGTGCCAGCAGCTTAGCCCGGGGGCCGGATGAAAAACTGTTTTTT	CASSLARGPDEKLFF
TRBV20-1	.	TRBJ1-1	many	TGCAGTGCCACATCGGGGGGAGGGAATACTGAAGCTTTCTTT	CSATSGGGNTEAFF
TRBV2	.	TRBJ2-3	.	TGTGCCAGCAGTGACTTGGCAGGGACCTCAGATACGCAGTATTTT	CASSDLAGTSDTQYF
TRBV12-3/TRBV12-4	.	TRBJ1-6	many	TGTGCCAGCAGTTATGTCAGGGTTTCACCCCTCCACTTT	CASSYVRVSPLHF
TRBV28	.	TRBJ1-1	medium-sized	TGTGCCAGCAAGAGACTAGGGATTCTCACTGAAGCTTTCTTT	CASKRLGILTEAFF
TRBV13	.	TRBJ1-1	many	TGTGCCAGCAGCTTACGGACCGTCCTCACTGAAGCTTTCTTT	CASSLRTVLTEAFF
TRBV20-1	.	TRBJ1-5	.	TGCAGTGCGAACGCAAACACGAATAGCAATCAGCCCCAGCATTTT	CSANANTNSNQPQHF
TRBV6-1	.	TRBJ1-2	many	TGTGCCAGCAGCCTACTATTTGGCTACACCTTC	CASSLLFGYTF
TRBV2	.	TRBJ1-1	many	TGTGCCACCCGGGGGCTCGAAGCTTTCTTT	CATRGLEAFF
TRBV4-1	.	TRBJ1-2	many	TGCGCCAGCAGCCAATGGGACGGACCGAACTATGGCTACACCTTC	CASSQWDGPNYGYTF
TRBV6-6	TRBD1	TRBJ2-3	many	TGTGCCAGCAGTTACCCACGACAGGGACGAACTAGCACAGATACGCAGTATTTT	CASSYPRQGRTSTDTQYF
TRBV10-3	.	TRBJ2-3	.	TGTGCCATCAGTGAGTCCACCGGTTCCTTCGGGACAGATACGCAGTATTTT	CAISESTGSFGTDTQYF
TRBV3-1	.	TRBJ2-3	many	TGTGCCAGCAGCCAAGAATGGGGGTCGTCGAATACGCAGTATTTT	CASSQEWGSSNTQYF
TRBV11-2	.	TRBJ1-1	many	TGTGCCAGCAGCTTAGATCGACTGTTGAACACTGAAGCTTTCTTT	CASSLDRLLNTEAFF
TRBV5-4	.	TRBJ2-7	few	TGTGCCAGCAGCTGGGCAGGGGGGTACGAGCAGTACTTC	CASSWAGGYEQYF
TRBV12-3/TRBV12-4	.	TRBJ1-1	.	TGTGCCAGCAGTGATGGAAACACTGGAGCTCTCTTT	CASSDGNTGALF
TRBV7-2	.	TRBJ2-2	.	TGTACCAGCACCCCCAGCAAAATGAACACCGGGGAGCTGTTTTTT	CTSTPSKMNTGELFF
TRBV12-3/TRBV12-4	.	TRBJ1-5	many	TGTGCCAGCAGTTTGGGCACGGGGACGGAGCCCCAGCATTTT	CASSLGTGTEPQHF
TRBV20-1	.	TRBJ2-7	many	TGCAGTGCTAGAGAACACAGGAGCTCCTACGAGCAGTACTTC	CSAREHRSSYEQYF
TRBV27	.	TRBJ2-2	many	TGTGCCAGCAGTGTACAGGGACGGGGGTCTCGGCCCAACACCGGGGAGCTGTTTTTT	CASSVQGRGSRPNTGELFF
TRBV2	.	TRBJ1-2	.	TGTGCCAGCAGCCTGGACAGTGGCTATGGCTACACCTTC	CASSLDSGYGYTF
TRBV5-1	.	TRBJ2-7	many	TGCGCCAGCAGCTCCCCTGTGGGGGGCTACGAGCAGTACTTC	CASSSPVGGYEQYF
TRBV20-1	.	TRBJ1-3	many	TGCAGTGCTAGAGGGGTAGGGACTGGAAACACCATATATTTT	CSARGVGTGNTIYF
TRBV7-2	.	TRBJ1-2	.	TGTGCCAGCAATTCTGACCCTCGGGGTCGCTACACCTTC	CASNSDPRGRYTF
TRBV28	.	TRBJ1-1	medium-sized	TGTGCCAGCAGTTTCGGAGTCGGTGCCCAAGGGGCTTTCTTT	CASSFGVGAQGAFF
TRBV5-1	TRBD1	TRBJ1-1	many	TGCGCCAGCCGACCTGAAAGAAATCTCTATCAGGGGGGCAACACTGAAGCTTTCTTT	CASRPERNLYQGGNTEAFF
TRBV4-3	.	TRBJ1-3	many	TGCGCCAGCAGCCAAGATATCCTGGGGGGAGGAAACACCATATATTTT	CASSQDILGGGNTIYF
TRBV4-1	TRBD1	TRBJ2-4	.	TGCGCCAGCAGCCAATTTCGGACAGGGGGCAACATTCAGTACTTC	CASSQFRTGGNIQYF
TRBV27	TRBD1	TRBJ2-3	many	TGTGCCAGCAGTTTACCCCGACAGGGCATAGATACGCAGTATTTT	CASSLPRQGIDTQYF
TRBV6-2/TRBV6-3	TRBD1	TRBJ1-1	many	TGTGCCAGCAGTTACTCAACCGGGACAGACGGTATCGTGAACACTGAAGCTTTCTTT	CASSYSTGTDGIVNTEAFF
TRBV2	TRBD2	TRBJ2-3	many	TGTGCCAGCAGTGAAGAAAGACTAGCGGGCCTCACAGATACGCAGTATTTT	CASSEERLAGLTDTQYF
TRBV9	.	TRBJ1-3	many	TGTGCCAGCAGCGTAGACTGGTCCTCTGGAAACACCATATATTTT	CASSVDWSSGNTIYF
TRBV5-6	.	TRBJ1-6	many	TGTGCCAGCAGCTTACGACGGGACCAGTCACCCCTCCACTTT	CASSLRRDQSPLHF
TRBV28	TRBD1	TRBJ2-2	many	TGTGCCAGCGGAAGCCCGGGACAGGGTTCCGGGGAGCTGTTTTTT	CASGSPGQGSGELFF
TRBV27	.	TRBJ1-1	medium-sized	TGTGCCAGCAGTTTAGGGTCGACAGGCACTGAAGCTTTCTTT	CASSLGSTGTEAFF
TRBV28	.	TRBJ2-4	many	TGTGCCAGTTCTACAGGGAATGTCAAAAACATTCAGTACTTC	CASSTGNVKNIQYF